The 6 T cell receptor beta chains below were found in one sample sequenced in a study of cytomegalovirus exposure and HLA in healthy donors. PCR was performed using 60 Vbeta and 13 Jbeta primers. Libraries were prepared by immunoSEQ multiplex PCR; TCRdb keeps only in-frame clonotypes and omits some of them. The table gives under 150,000 clones; the top ten clones make up around 1.5% of it. Sequenced sample: PBMCs. These receptors were obtained from a woman between 40 and 55 years old in good health and CMV-seronegative.

This chain connects TRBV5-1 to TRBJ2-4, with D perhaps TRBD1 (5 bases). V was clipped by 4 bases and J by 9 bases, with 17 bases between them. CDR1 and CDR2 (germline): SGHRS, YFSETQ. The CDR3 is 14 residues long. The CDR3 DNA reads TGCGCCAGCAGCGACCGGGCGCCCCAGGGCATTCAGTACTTC. This codes for CASSDRAPQGIQYF.

The genes are TRBV28 and TRBJ1-5, with 9 bases matching TRBD1. V lost 1 base to trimming and J lost 6 bases; unmatched junction nucleotides: 7. The CDR3 has 16 amino acids. From germline, CDR1 is MDHEN and CDR2 SYDVKM. The CDR3 coding sequence is TGTGCCAGCAGTTTATCTTCGGGACAGGGCTTTCAGCCCCAGCATTTT. Amino acids: CASSLSSGQGFQPQHF.

The V gene is TRBV9, the J gene TRBJ1-1, with a tentative D call TRBD1 (5 bases). Germline CDR1 reads SGDLS; CDR2 reads YYNGEE. V was clipped by 3 bases and J by 2 bases, with 11 bases between them. The CDR3 covers 14 residues. CDR3 in amino acids: CASSATVINTEAFF. CDR3 in DNA: TGTGCCAGCAGCGCGACAGTGATCAACACTGAAGCTTTCTTT. The full variable domain, rest sourced from reference TRBV9 and TRBJ1-1, is DSGVTQTPKHLITATGQRVTLRCSPRSGDLSVYWYQQSLDQGLQFLIQYYNGEERAKGNILERFSAQQFPDLHSELNLSSLELGDSALYFCASSATVINTEAFFGQGTRLTVV.

The V gene is TRBV2, the J gene TRBJ2-3; 8 bases map to TRBD1. J gave up 8 bases and V 3 bases, and 7 bases lay outside the gene matches. The CDR3 runs to 14 residues. CDR1 SNHLY and CDR2 FYNNEI come from the germline V gene. The CDR3 DNA reads as TGTGCCAGCAGTGAGAGTCAGGGGGCAGGTACGCAGTATTTT. Translation gives CASSESQGAGTQYF.

V usage is TRBV5-6 and J usage is TRBJ2-3; TRBD1 agrees at 7 bases. The CDR3 runs to 13 residues. With 10 bases clipped from V and 6 bases from J, the junction kept 11 bases outside the gene matches. Germline lookup yields CDR1 SGHDT and CDR2 YYEEEE. CDR3 residues: CASQLTGVDTQYF. The CDR3 nucleotides read TGTGCCTCTCAACTTACAGGGGTGGATACGCAGTATTTT.

This chain joins TRBV6-1 and TRBJ2-7; maybe TRBD2 (5 bases). The CDR3 is 15 amino acids. Trimming cost V 6 bases and J 1 base, with 16 bases left between them. CDR1 MNHNS and CDR2 SASEGT come from the germline V gene. CDR3 DNA sequence: TGTGCCAGCAGCTACCAGGATACGGGATCCTACGAGCAGTACTTC. As protein: CASSYQDTGSYEQYF.